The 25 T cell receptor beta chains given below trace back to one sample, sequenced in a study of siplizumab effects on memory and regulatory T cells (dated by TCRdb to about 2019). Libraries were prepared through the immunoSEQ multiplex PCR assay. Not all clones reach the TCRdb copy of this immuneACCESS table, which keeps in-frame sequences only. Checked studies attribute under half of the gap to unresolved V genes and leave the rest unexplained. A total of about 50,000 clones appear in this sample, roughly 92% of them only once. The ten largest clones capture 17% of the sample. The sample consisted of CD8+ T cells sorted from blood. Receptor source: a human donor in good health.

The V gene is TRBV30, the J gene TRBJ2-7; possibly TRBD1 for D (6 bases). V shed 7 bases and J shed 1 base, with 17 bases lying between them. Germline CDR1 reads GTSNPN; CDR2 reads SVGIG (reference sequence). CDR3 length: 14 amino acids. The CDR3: CASRTVTHSYEQYF. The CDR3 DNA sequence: TGTGCCTCGAGGACAGTCACCCATTCCTACGAGCAGTACTTC. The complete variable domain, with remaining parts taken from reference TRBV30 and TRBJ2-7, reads SQTIHQWPATLVQPVGSPLSLECTVEGTSNPNLYWYRQAAGRGLQLLFYSVGIGQISSEVPQNLSASRPQDRQFILSSKKLLLSDSGFYLCASRTVTHSYEQYFGPGTRLTVT.

CDR3 sequence reads: CASSWTDYEQYF. CDR3 coding DNA: TGTGCCAGCTCCTGGACAGACTACGAGCAGTACTTC. The J gene is TRBJ2-7, the V gene TRBV5-8; tentatively, D is TRBD1 (6 bases). The CDR3 loop spans 12 amino acids. Trimming took 7 bases from V and 3 from J, leaving 11 bases between them. Germline V gene lookup returns CDR1 SGHTS and CDR2 YDEGEE.

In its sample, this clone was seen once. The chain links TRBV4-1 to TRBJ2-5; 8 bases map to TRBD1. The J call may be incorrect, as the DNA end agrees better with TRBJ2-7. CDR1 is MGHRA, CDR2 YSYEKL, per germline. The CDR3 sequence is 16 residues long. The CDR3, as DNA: TGCGCCAGCAGCCAAGATTCTCGGACAGGGCACTACGAGCAGTACTTC. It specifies CASSQDSRTGHYEQYF.

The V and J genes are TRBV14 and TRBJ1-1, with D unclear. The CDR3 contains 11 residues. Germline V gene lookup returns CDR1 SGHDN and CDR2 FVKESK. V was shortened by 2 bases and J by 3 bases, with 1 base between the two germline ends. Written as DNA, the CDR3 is TGTGCCAGCAGCCAATACACTGAAGCTTTCTTT. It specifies CASSQYTEAFF.

In DNA form, the CDR3 reads TGTGCCACCAGTGACACTAGCAATCAGCCCCAGCATTTT. Translating gives CATSDTSNQPQHF. The chain carries TRBV15 and TRBJ1-5; D not certain. Trimming pared 6 bases from V and 0 bases from J, leaving 6 bases between. The CDR3 has 13 amino acids. Germline V lookup: CDR1 LNHNV, CDR2 YYDKDF (reference sequence).

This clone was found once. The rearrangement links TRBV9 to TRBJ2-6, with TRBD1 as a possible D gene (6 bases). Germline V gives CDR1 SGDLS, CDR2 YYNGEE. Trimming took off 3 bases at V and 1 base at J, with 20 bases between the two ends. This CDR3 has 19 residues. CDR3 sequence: CASSAPWGPSKSGANVLTF. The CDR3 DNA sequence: TGTGCCAGCAGCGCGCCGTGGGGGCCGTCGAAATCTGGGGCCAACGTCCTGACTTTC.

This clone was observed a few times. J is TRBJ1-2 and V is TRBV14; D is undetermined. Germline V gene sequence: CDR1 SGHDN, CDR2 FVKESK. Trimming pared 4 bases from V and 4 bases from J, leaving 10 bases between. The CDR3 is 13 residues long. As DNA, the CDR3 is TGTGCCAGCAGCCCCTGGACGGGCTATGGCTACACCTTC. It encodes CASSPWTGYGYTF.

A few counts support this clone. The CDR3 protein is CASSQRTVLHF. Here the CDR3 DNA reads TGTGCCAGCAGCCAACGTACCGTATTGCATTTT. The chain joins TRBV16 to TRBJ1-5; no reliable D call. Deletions cut 2 bases from V and 15 bases from J, with 11 bases between. CDR3 size: 11 residues. Germline loops: CDR1 KGHSY, CDR2 FQNENV.

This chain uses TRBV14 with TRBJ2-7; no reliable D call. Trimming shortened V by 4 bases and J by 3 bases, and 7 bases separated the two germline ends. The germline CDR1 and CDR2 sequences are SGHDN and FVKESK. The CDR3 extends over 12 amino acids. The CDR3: CASSPGYYEQYF. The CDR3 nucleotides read TGTGCCAGCAGCCCTGGCTACTACGAGCAGTACTTC.

The CDR3, as DNA: TGTGCCAGCAGCCCGATTTACGAGCAGTACTTC. Its translation is CASSPIYEQYF. The genes are TRBV7-9 and TRBJ2-7; D remains unclear. Trimming took 5 bases from V and 4 from J, leaving 6 bases between them. The V gene's germline CDR1 is SEHNR and CDR2 FQNEAQ (reference sequence). This CDR3 is 11 amino acids long.

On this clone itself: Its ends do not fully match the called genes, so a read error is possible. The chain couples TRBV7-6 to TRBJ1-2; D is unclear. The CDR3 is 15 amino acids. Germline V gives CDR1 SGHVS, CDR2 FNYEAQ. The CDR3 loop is CTSSLIEGANWGYTF. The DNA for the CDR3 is TGTACCAGCAGCTTAATCGAGGGAGCAAACTGGGGCTACACCTTC. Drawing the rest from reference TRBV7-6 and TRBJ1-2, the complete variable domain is GAGVSQSPRYKVTKRGQDVALRCDPISGHVSLYWYRQALGQGPEFLTYFNYEAQQDKSGLPNDRFSAERPEGSISTLTIQRTEQRDSAMYRCTSSLIEGANWGYTFGSGTRLTVV.

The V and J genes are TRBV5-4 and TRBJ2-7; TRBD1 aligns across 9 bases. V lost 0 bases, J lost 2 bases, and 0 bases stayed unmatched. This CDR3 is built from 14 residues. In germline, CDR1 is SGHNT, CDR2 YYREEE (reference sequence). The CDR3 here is CASSLGDRAYEQYF. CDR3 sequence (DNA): TGTGCCAGCAGCTTGGGGGACAGGGCCTACGAGCAGTACTTC.

Written as DNA, the CDR3 is TGTGCCACTGTGGGTCGGGATCAAGAGACCCAGTACTTC. It is translated as CATVGRDQETQYF. The chain couples TRBV7-9 to TRBJ2-5, with D possibly TRBD2 on 5 matching bases. Germline V lookup: CDR1 SEHNR, CDR2 FQNEAQ (reference sequence). The CDR3 is 13 residues long. V dropped 10 bases and J dropped 2 bases, with 14 bases sitting between them.

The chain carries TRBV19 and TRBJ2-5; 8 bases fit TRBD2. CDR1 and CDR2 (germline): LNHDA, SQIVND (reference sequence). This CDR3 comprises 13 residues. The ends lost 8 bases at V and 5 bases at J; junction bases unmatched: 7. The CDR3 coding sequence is TGTGCCAGTGCAGGGACTAGGATGGAGACCCAGTACTTC. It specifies CASAGTRMETQYF.

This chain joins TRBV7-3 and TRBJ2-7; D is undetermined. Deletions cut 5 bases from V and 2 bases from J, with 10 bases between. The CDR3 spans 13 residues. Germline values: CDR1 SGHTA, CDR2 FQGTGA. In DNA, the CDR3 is TGTGCCAGCAGCCCAGGTCCGGCCTACGAGCAGTACTTC. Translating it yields CASSPGPAYEQYF. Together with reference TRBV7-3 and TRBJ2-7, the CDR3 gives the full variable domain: GAGVSQTPSNKVTEKGKYVELRCDPISGHTALYWYRQSLGQGPEFLIYFQGTGAADDSGLPNDRFFAVRPEGSVSTLKIQRTERGDSAVYLCASSPGPAYEQYFGPGTRLTVT.

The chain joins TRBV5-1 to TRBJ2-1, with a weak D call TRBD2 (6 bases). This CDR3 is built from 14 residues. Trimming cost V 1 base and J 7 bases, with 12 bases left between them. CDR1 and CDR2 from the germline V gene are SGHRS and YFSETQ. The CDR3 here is CASSLPLEGNEQFF. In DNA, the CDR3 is TGCGCCAGCAGCTTGCCCCTGGAGGGGAATGAGCAGTTCTTC.

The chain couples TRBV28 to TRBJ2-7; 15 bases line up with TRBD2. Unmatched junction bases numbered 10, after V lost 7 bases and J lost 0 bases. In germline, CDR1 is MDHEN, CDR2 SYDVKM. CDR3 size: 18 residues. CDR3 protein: CASIPRGLAGGHSYEQYF. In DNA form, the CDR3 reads TGTGCCAGCATCCCACGGGGACTAGCGGGAGGACACTCCTACGAGCAGTACTTC.

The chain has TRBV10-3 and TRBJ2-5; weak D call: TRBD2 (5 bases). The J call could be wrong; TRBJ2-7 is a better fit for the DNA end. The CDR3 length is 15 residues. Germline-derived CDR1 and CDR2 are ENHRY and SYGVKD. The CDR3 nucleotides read TGTGCCATCAGTGAGTCGGAGGAGAAGGGCTACGAGCAGTACTTC. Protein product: CAISESEEKGYEQYF.

The CDR3 bases are TGTGCCAGTAGTATTTACGACGGGACTGAAGCTTTCTTT. This gives the protein CASSIYDGTEAFF. V is TRBV19 and J is TRBJ1-1; D gene uncertain. The CDR3 totals 13 residues. Germline CDR1 and CDR2: LNHDA and SQIVND (reference sequence). Trimming stripped 3 bases from V and 5 bases from J, with 10 bases between.

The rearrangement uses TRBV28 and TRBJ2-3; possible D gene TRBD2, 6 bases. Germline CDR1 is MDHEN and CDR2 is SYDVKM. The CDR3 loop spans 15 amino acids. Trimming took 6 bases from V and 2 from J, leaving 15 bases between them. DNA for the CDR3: TGTGCCAGCAGCTGGGACTTCAGAAACACAGATACGCAGTATTTT. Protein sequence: CASSWDFRNTDTQYF.

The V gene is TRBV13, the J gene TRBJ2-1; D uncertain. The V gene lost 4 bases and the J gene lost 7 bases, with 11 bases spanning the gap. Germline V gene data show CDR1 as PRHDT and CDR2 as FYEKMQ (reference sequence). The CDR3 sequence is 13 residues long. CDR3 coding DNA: TGTGCCAGCAGCTCCTCGCGTAAAAATGAGCAGTTCTTC. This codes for CASSSSRKNEQFF.

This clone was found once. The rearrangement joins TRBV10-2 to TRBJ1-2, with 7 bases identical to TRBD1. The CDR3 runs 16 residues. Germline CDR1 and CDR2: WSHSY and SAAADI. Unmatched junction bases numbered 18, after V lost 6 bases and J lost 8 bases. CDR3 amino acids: CASSDRLKGTDNGYTF. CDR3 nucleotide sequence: TGCGCCAGCAGCGATAGACTTAAAGGGACAGATAACGGCTACACCTTC.

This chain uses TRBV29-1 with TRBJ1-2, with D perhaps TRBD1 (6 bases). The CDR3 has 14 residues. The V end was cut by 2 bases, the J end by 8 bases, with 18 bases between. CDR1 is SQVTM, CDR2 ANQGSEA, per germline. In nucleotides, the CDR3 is TGCAGCGTTGAATCTTTTTATGGGGGCCGAGGCTACACCTTC. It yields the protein CSVESFYGGRGYTF.

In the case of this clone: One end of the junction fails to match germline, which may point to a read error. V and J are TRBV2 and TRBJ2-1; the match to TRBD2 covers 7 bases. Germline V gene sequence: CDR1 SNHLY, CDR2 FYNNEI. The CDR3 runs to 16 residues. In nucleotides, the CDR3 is TGTGCCAGCAGCGAAGGGTCTAGCGGATACCAGAATGAGCAGTTCTTC. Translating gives CASSEGSSGYQNEQFF.

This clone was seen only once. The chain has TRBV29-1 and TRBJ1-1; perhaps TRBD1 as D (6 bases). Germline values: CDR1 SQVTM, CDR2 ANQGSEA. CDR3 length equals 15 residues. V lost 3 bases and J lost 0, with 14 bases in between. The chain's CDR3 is CSVEGAGTLNTEAFF. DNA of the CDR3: TGCAGCGTTGAGGGGGCGGGGACACTGAACACTGAAGCTTTCTTT.